A selection of T cell receptor beta chains follows, all from one sample in a study of cytotoxic CD8 clonotypes in ibrutinib-treated CLL. The data were produced by immunoSEQ multiplex PCR, yet TCRdb's version contains in-frame clones alone and is incomplete. The table shows about 300,000 clones, with 76% occurring only once. The source was PBMCs, collected at disease progression, from a patient treated with ibrutinib. The receptors were sampled from a human donor with chronic lymphocytic leukemia. The conserved cysteine and the conserved F or W are not part of the CDR3 here. The order of the fields is clone size, V gene, J gene, CDR3 protein. Expanded clones get a size class; other rows say once, few or many, or leave the size out.

-	TRBV5-1	TRBJ2-5	ASSPLNRAQETQY
-	TRBV6-6	TRBJ1-2	ASSYLTGNYGYT
-	TRBV9	TRBJ2-7	ASSLGTVSYEQY
-	TRBV27	TRBJ2-1	ASSLLAGSAEQF
few	TRBV7-7	-	ASSLTRGSSEQY
-	TRBV28	TRBJ2-2	ASSRRITGETGELF
-	TRBV6-1	TRBJ2-7	ASSRGFSYEQY
-	TRBV7-8	TRBJ2-3	ASSLIDAMADTQY
-	TRBV11-2	TRBJ2-1	ASSPPGTRGSSYNEQF
-	TRBV25-1	TRBJ2-7	ASSAFYEQY
-	TRBV5-8	TRBJ2-5	ASSPMTGDETQY
-	TRBV4-2	TRBJ2-2	ASSQDWGGSAGELF
-	TRBV27	TRBJ2-3	ASSPWTAATDTQY
-	TRBV5-1	TRBJ1-2	ASSLTGVPNYGYT
few	TRBV28	TRBJ1-2	ASSTLTGGSYGYT
-	TRBV7-3	TRBJ2-3	ASSSTGWADTQY
once	TRBV29-1	TRBJ2-1	SVASGGASSYNEQF
few	TRBV27	TRBJ1-2	ASRTGAYGYT
once	TRBV29-1	TRBJ2-7	SVSSGYEQY
-	TRBV6-4	TRBJ1-1	ASTGGGTEAF
-	TRBV28	TRBJ2-5	ASSLSVGTSGSKTQY
-	TRBV4-1	TRBJ1-5	ASSVSYSNQPQH